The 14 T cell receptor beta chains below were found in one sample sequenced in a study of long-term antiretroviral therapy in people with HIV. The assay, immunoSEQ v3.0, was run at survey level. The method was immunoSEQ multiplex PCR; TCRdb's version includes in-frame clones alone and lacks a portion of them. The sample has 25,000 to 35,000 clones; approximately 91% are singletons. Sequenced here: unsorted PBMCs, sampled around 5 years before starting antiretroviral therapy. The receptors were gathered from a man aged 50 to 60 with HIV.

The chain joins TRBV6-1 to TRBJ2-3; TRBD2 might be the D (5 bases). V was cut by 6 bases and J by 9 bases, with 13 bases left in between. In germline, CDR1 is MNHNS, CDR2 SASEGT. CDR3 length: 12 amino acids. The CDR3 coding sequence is TGTGCCAGCAGACCCACTAGTGACACGCAGTATTTT. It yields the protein CASRPTSDTQYF.

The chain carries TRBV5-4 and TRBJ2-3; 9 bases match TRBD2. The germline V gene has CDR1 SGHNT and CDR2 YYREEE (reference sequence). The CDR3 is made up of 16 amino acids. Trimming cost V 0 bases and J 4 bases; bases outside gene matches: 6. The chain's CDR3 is CASSLVPSGNSDTQYF. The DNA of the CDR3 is TGTGCCAGCAGCTTGGTGCCTAGCGGGAATTCAGATACGCAGTATTTT.

CDR3 amino acids: CASSLMASYSNQPQHF. As DNA, the CDR3 is TGTGCCAGTAGCCTAATGGCGTCCTATAGCAATCAGCCCCAGCATTTT. The chain recombines TRBV19 with TRBJ1-5; D remains ambiguous. Germline V gives CDR1 LNHDA, CDR2 SQIVND (reference sequence). Between the trimmed V and J ends, which lost 6 bases and 0 bases, there was a span of 15 bases. The CDR3 sequence is 16 residues long.

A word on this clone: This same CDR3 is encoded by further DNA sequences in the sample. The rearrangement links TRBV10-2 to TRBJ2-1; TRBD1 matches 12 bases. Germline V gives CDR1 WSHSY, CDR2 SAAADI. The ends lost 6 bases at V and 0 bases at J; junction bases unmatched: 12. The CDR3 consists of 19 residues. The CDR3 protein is CASRGITGQGAGSYNEQFF. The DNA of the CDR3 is TGCGCCAGCAGGGGGATCACGGGACAGGGGGCGGGCTCCTACAATGAGCAGTTCTTC.

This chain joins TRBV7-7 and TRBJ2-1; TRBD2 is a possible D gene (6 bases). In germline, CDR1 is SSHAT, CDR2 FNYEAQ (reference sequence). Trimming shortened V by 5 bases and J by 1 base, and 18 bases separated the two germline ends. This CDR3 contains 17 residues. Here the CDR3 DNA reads TGTGCCAGCAGCCCGCTACAAACCGGGAGATCCTACAATGAGCAGTTCTTC. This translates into CASSPLQTGRSYNEQFF.

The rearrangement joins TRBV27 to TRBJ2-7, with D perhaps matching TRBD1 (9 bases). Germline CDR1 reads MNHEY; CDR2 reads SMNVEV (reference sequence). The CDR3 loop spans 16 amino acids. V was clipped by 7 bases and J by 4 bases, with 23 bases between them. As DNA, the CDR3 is TGTGCCAGCAAACCTCTTAGCGGGGACAGGGCTTACGAGCAGTACTTC. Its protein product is CASKPLSGDRAYEQYF.

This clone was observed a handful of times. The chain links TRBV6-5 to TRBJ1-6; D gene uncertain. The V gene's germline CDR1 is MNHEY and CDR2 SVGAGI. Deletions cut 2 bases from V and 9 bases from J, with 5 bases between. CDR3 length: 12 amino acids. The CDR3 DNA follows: TGTGCCAGCAGTTACGGTCTTTCACCCCTCCACTTT. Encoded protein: CASSYGLSPLHF.

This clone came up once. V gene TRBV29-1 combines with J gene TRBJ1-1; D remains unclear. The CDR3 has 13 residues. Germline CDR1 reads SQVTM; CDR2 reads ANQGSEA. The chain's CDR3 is CSLTGNMNTEAFF. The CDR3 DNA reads TGCTCCTTAACGGGAAACATGAACACTGAAGCTTTCTTT. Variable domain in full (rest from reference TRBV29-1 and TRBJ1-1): SAVISQKPSRDICQRGTSLTIQCQVDSQVTMMFWYRQQPGQSLTLIATANQGSEATYESGFVIDKFPISRPNLTFSTLTVSNMSPEDSSIYLCSLTGNMNTEAFFGQGTRLTVV.

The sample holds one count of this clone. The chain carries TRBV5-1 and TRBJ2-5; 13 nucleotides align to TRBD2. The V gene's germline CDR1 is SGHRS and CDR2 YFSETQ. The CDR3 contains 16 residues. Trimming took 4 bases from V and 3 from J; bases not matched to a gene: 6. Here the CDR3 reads CASSVLGLAGKETQYF. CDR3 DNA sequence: TGCGCCAGCAGCGTTCTGGGACTAGCGGGGAAAGAGACCCAGTACTTC.

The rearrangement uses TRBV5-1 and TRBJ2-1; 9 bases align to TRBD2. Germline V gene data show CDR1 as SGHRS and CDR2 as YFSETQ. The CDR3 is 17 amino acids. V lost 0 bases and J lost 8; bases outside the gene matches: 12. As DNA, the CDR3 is TGCGCCAGCAGCTTGGCCCGTAGGCTAGCGGGACTCGATGAGCAGTTCTTC. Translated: CASSLARRLAGLDEQFF.

The CDR3 DNA is TGTGCCAGCAGGAAGACAGCTCAAGAGACCCAGTACTTC. Its translation: CASRKTAQETQYF. The chain carries TRBV6-1 and TRBJ2-5, with D perhaps TRBD1 (5 bases). Germline CDR1 reads MNHNS; CDR2 reads SASEGT. V was shortened by 6 bases and J by 2 bases, with 10 bases between the two germline ends. The CDR3 loop spans 13 amino acids.

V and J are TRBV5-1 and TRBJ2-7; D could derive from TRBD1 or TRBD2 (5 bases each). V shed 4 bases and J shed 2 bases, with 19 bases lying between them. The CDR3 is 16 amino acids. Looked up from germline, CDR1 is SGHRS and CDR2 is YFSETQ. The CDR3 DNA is TGCGCCAGCAGCCAGAAGGTTGAGGGGTACCCCTACGAGCAGTACTTC. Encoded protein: CASSQKVEGYPYEQYF.

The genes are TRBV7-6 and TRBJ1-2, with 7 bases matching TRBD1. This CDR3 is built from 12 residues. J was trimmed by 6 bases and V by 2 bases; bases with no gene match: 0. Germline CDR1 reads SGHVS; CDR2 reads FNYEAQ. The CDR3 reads CASSLRGHGYTF. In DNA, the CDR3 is TGTGCCAGCAGCTTAAGGGGGCATGGCTACACCTTC.

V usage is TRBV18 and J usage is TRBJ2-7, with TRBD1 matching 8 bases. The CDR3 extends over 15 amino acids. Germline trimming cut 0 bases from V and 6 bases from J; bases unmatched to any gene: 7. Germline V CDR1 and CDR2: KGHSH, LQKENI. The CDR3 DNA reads TGTGCCAGCTCACCACCTGGCAGGGGGCTCGGCGAGCAGTACTTC. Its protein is CASSPPGRGLGEQYF.